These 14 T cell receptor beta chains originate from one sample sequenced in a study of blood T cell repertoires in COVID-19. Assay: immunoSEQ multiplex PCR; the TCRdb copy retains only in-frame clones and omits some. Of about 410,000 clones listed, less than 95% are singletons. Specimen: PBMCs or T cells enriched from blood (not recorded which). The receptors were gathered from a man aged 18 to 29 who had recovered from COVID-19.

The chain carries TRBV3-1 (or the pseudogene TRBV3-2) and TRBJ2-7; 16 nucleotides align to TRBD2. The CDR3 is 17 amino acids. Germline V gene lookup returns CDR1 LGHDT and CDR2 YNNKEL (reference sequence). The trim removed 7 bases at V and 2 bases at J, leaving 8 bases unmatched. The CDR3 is CASTIKGLAGGPYEQYF. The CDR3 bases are TGTGCCAGCACAATCAAGGGACTAGCGGGAGGGCCCTACGAGCAGTACTTC.

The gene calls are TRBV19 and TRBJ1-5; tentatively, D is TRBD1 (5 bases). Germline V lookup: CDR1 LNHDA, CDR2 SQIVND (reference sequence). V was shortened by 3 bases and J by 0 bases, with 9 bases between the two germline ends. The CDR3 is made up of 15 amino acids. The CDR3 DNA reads TGTGCCAGTAGTATCCCAGGGATTAGCAATCAGCCCCAGCATTTT. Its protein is CASSIPGISNQPQHF. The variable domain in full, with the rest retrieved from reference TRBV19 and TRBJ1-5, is DGGITQSPKYLFRKEGQNVTLSCEQNLNHDAMYWYRQDPGQGLRLIYYSQIVNDFQKGDIAEGYSVSREKKESFPLTVTSAQKNPTAFYLCASSIPGISNQPQHFGDGTRLSIL.

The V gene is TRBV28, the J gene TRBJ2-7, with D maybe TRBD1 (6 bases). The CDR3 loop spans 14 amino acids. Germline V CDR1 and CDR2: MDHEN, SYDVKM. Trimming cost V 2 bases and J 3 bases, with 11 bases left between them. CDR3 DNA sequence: TGTGCCAGCAGTTTAGGGACATCGAACTACGAGCAGTACTTC. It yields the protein CASSLGTSNYEQYF.

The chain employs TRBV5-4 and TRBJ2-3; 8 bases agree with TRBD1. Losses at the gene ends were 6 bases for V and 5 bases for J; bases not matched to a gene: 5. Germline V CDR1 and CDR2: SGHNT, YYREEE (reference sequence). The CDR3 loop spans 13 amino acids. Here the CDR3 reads CASNIRGQDTQYF. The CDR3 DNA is TGTGCCAGCAATATCAGGGGGCAAGATACGCAGTATTTT.

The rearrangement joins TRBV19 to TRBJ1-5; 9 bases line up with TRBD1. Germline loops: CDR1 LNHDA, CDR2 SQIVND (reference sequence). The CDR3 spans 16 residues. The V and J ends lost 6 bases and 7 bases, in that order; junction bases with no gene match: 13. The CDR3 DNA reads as TGTGCCAGTAGATTCGTGGGACAGGGAGTCGGGCAGCCCCAGCATTTT. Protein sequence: CASRFVGQGVGQPQHF.

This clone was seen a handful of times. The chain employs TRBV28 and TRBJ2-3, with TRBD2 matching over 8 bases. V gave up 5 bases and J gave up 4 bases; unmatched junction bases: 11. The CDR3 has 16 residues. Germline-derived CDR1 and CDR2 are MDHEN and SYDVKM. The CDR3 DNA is TGTGCCAGCAGTACTCCCAGCGGGAGTAGCGCAGATACGCAGTATTTT. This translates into CASSTPSGSSADTQYF.

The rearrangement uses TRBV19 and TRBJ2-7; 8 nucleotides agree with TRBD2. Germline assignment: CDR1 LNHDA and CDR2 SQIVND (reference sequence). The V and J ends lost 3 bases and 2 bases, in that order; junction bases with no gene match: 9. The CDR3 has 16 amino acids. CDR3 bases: TGTGCCAGTAGTATCGGAAGAGCGGGAGATCCCTACGAGCAGTACTTC. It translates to CASSIGRAGDPYEQYF.

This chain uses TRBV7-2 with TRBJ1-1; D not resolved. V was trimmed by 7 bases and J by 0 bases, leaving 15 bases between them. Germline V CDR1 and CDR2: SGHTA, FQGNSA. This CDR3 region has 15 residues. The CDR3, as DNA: TGTGCCAGCAAGACGAGCGGACTGATGAACACTGAAGCTTTCTTT. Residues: CASKTSGLMNTEAFF.

The CDR3 here is CASSLLGGTRYNEQFF. The CDR3, as DNA: TGTGCCAGCAGCCTTCTGGGGGGGACCCGTTACAATGAGCAGTTCTTC. This rearrangement joins TRBV3-1 (or the pseudogene TRBV3-2) to TRBJ2-1; TRBD2 matches 7 bases. The trim removed 4 bases at V and 4 bases at J, leaving 10 bases unmatched. CDR1 and CDR2 from the germline V gene are LGHDT and YNNKEL (reference sequence). CDR3 length: 16 amino acids.

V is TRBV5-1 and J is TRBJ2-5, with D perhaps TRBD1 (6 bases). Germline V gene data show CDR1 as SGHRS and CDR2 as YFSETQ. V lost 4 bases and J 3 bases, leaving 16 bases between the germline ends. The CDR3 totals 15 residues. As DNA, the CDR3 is TGCGCCAGCAGCCCCTACCCGGACAGCGAAGAGACCCAGTACTTC. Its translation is CASSPYPDSEETQYF.

CDR3: CATQRPTIYEQYF. Here the CDR3 DNA reads TGTGCCACCCAGAGGCCTACCATCTACGAGCAGTACTTC. The rearrangement links TRBV10-3 to TRBJ2-7, with D uncertain. With 10 bases removed from V and 3 bases from J, the gap between germline ends came to 16 bases. Germline CDR1 ENHRY, CDR2 SYGVKD. CDR3 length equals 13 residues.

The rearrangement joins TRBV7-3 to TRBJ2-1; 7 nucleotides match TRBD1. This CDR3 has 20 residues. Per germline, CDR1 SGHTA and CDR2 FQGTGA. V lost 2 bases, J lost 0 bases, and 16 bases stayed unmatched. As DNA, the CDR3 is TGTGCCAGCAGCTTACAAGGGACAGCGTACGCCTCCAGCTCCTACAATGAGCAGTTCTTC. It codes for CASSLQGTAYASSSYNEQFF.

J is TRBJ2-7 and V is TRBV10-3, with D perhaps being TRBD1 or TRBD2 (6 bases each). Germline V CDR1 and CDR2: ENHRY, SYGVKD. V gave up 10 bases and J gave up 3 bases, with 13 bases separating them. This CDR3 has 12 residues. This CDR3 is CATRGSGYEQYF. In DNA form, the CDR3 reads TGTGCCACCAGGGGTAGCGGCTACGAGCAGTACTTC.

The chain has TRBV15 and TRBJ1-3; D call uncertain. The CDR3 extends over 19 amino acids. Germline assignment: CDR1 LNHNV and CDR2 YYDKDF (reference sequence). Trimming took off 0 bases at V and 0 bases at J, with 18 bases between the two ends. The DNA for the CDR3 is TGTGCCACCAGCAGAGAAGATATTTGGCAGGATCTCTCTGGAAACACCATATATTTT. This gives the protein CATSREDIWQDLSGNTIYF. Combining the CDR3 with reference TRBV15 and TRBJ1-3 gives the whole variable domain DAMVIQNPRYQVTQFGKPVTLSCSQTLNHNVMYWYQQKSSQAPKLLFHYYDKDFNNEADTPDNFQSRRPNTSFCFLDIRSPGLGDTAMYLCATSREDIWQDLSGNTIYFGEGSWLTVV.